The table lists the clone carrying this T cell receptor beta chain with a count of one. Its antigen is as yet unknown. This specimen comes from a study of cytomegalovirus exposure and HLA in healthy donors. Whole-study results and caveats: Rare TCR sequences predominated, though certain public TCRs were found in many donors. Highly shared sequence variants in one cluster were likely a sequencing artifact. According to the study, roughly 160 TCR beta chains were cytomegalovirus-associated. In a later analysis, CMV-associated beta chains were mostly HLA-associated, it appeared.

Use of 60 Vbeta and 13 Jbeta primers characterized the PCR. TCRdb's table, derived via immunoSEQ multiplex PCR, lists solely in-frame clones and lacks some. The sample gives fewer than 95,000 clones, around 82% of which show up once; approximately 2% is in the top ten. The CDR3 has 15 amino acids. V lost 2 bases to trimming and J lost 0 bases, with 11 bases between them. Germline V gene sequence: CDR1 MNHNY, CDR2 SVGAGI (reference sequence). The receptor was isolated from a young man in good health and CMV-seronegative. The V call is TRBV6-6, the J call TRBJ2-7; D might be TRBD2 (5 bases). Sequencing was performed on PBMCs. The CDR3 sequence: CASSYNQDFSYEQYF. The CDR3 DNA sequence: TGTGCCAGCAGTTACAATCAGGACTTCTCCTACGAGCAGTACTTC.